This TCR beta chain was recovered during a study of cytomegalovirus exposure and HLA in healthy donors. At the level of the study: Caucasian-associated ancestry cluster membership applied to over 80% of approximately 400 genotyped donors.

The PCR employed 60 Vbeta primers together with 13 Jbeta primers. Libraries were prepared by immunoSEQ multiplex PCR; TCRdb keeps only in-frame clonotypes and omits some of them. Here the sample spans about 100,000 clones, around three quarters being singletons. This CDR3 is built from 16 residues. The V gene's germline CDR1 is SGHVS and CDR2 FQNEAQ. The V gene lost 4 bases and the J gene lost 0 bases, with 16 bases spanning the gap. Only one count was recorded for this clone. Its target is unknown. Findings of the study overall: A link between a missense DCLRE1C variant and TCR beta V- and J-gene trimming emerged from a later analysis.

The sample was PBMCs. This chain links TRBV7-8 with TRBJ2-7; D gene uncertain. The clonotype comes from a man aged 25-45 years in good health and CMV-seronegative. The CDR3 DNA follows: TGTGCCAGCAGCTCACAACGTCGACTCGGCTCCTACGAGCAGTACTTC. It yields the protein CASSSQRRLGSYEQYF.